This T cell receptor (beta chain) stems from a study of blood T cell repertoires in COVID-19. Produced via immunoSEQ multiplex PCR; TCRdb's table is partial and in-frame only. The sample lists about 100,000 clones, almost 80% seen once, with approximately 31% in the top ten. The CDR3 loop spans 14 amino acids. Trimming removed 5 bases from V and 4 bases from J, with 14 bases in between. Germline-derived CDR1 and CDR2 are ENHRY and SYGVKD. The sequence was collected from a man between 65 and 85 years old with active or convalescent COVID-19. This sequence joins TRBV10-3 and TRBJ1-1; D is perhaps TRBD1 (5 bases). The source material was peripheral blood. In DNA form, the CDR3 reads TGTGCCATCAGTCCTACCTGGGGGGGCACTGAAGCTTTCTTT. It encodes CAISPTWGGTEAFF.